These 30 T cell receptor beta chains came from one sample sequenced in a study of T-cell memory formation after mild COVID-19. In TCRdb, the 5' RACE reads were re-called with MiXCR into one record per CDR3 protein. This table holds more than 250,000 distinct CDR3 sequences, approximately 19% found once. The source material was PBMCs or a T cell subset sorted from them (not recorded which). Every receptor here comes from a man aged 18 to 29 who had mild COVID-19 (a few samples of this study predate the infection). Cell type and time point are not known.

The chain couples TRBV25-1 to TRBJ2-7, with D maybe TRBD1 (6 bases). The CDR3 length is 15 residues. Germline assignment: CDR1 MGHDK and CDR2 SYGVNS. V was clipped by 0 bases and J by 7 bases, with 16 bases between them. As DNA, the CDR3 is TGTGCCAGCAGTGAATATTACAGGGCGATGGGAGAGCAGTACTTC. As protein: CASSEYYRAMGEQYF.

This chain joins TRBV7-9 and TRBJ1-1; D is unresolved. From germline, CDR1 is SEHNR and CDR2 FQNEAQ (reference sequence). V gave up 4 bases and J gave up 0 bases, with 15 bases separating them. This CDR3 region has 16 residues. CDR3 sequence reads: CASSSRRSYMNTEAFF. The CDR3 nucleotides read TGTGCCAGCAGCTCAAGACGGTCCTATATGAACACTGAAGCTTTCTTT. The full variable domain, completed using reference TRBV7-9 and TRBJ1-1, is DTGVSQNPRHKITKRGQNVTFRCDPISEHNRLYWYRQTLGQGPEFLTYFQNEAQLEKSRLLSDRFSAERPKGSFSTLEIQRTEQGDSAMYLCASSSRRSYMNTEAFFGQGTRLTVV.

This clonotype was detected a few times. V is TRBV7-6 and J is TRBJ2-5; 13 nucleotides line up with TRBD2. With V trimmed by 2 bases and J by 5 bases, 8 bases remained unmatched. Germline V gene data show CDR1 as SGHVS and CDR2 as FNYEAQ. This CDR3 is built from 17 residues. CDR3 in DNA: TGTGCCAGCAGCTTAAATCCGGGACTAGCGGGGATTGAGACCCAGTACTTC. Encoded protein: CASSLNPGLAGIETQYF.

The chain links TRBV30 to TRBJ2-1; 9 positions agree with TRBD1. After removal of 2 bases from V and 10 bases from J, the junction contained 15 bases not matched to a gene. The CDR3 is 16 amino acids. Germline assignment: CDR1 GTSNPN and CDR2 SVGIG (reference sequence). In DNA, the CDR3 is TGTGCCTGGAGTAGGGACAGGGTCTTTGGGACAAGGGAGCAGTTCTTC. This codes for CAWSRDRVFGTREQFF.

This clonotype was picked up many times. This chain joins TRBV7-2 and TRBJ2-3; 7 nucleotides align to TRBD2. Germline V gene data show CDR1 as SGHTA and CDR2 as FQGNSA. This CDR3 region has 15 residues. With 1 base clipped from V and 5 bases from J, the junction kept 6 bases outside the gene matches. CDR3 residues: CASSLEPGGVDTQYF. In DNA, the CDR3 is TGTGCCAGCAGCTTAGAACCGGGGGGAGTAGATACGCAGTATTTT.

The chain couples TRBV6-6 to TRBJ2-3, with D tentatively TRBD1 (6 bases). CDR1 and CDR2 (germline): MNHNY, SVGAGI (reference sequence). The CDR3 is 17 residues long. Trimming pared 4 bases from V and 2 bases from J, leaving 19 bases between. The DNA for the CDR3 is TGTGCCAGCAGTTCCCTACAGGGCTCAGTCTTCACAGATACGCAGTATTTT. This gives the protein CASSSLQGSVFTDTQYF.

This clonotype has only a few counts. The V gene is TRBV15, the J gene TRBJ2-1; weak D call: TRBD2 (6 bases). This CDR3 has 16 residues. Germline V gene sequence: CDR1 LNHNV, CDR2 YYDKDF (reference sequence). V lost 0 bases to trimming and J lost 0 bases, with 9 bases between them. Here the CDR3 reads CATSRDRAGSYNEQFF. The CDR3 DNA sequence: TGTGCCACCAGCAGAGATAGAGCGGGCTCCTACAATGAGCAGTTCTTC. Using reference TRBV15 and TRBJ2-1 for the parts outside the CDR3, the full variable domain is DAMVIQNPRYQVTQFGKPVTLSCSQTLNHNVMYWYQQKSSQAPKLLFHYYDKDFNNEADTPDNFQSRRPNTSFCFLDIRSPGLGDTAMYLCATSRDRAGSYNEQFFGPGTRLTVL.

This clonotype was seen a few times. The chain links TRBV5-1 to TRBJ2-1; no clear D. The CDR3 runs to 13 residues. The germline V gene has CDR1 SGHRS and CDR2 YFSETQ. V was shortened by 7 bases and J by 2 bases, with 10 bases between the two germline ends. Here the CDR3 DNA reads TGCGCCAGCGGGGTCGGAACCTACAATGAGCAGTTCTTC. Translated: CASGVGTYNEQFF.

This clonotype was detected many times. The chain couples TRBV7-6 to TRBJ2-5, with 11 bases matching TRBD2. This CDR3 region has 17 residues. V gave up 0 bases and J gave up 5 bases; unmatched junction bases: 8. Germline CDR1 and CDR2: SGHVS and FNYEAQ. The CDR3 nucleotides are TGTGCCAGCAGCTTAGCGCTATCTGGACTAGCGGGCGAGACCCAGTACTTC. This sequence encodes CASSLALSGLAGETQYF. The entire variable domain, with the rest obtained from reference TRBV7-6 and TRBJ2-5, is as follows: GAGVSQSPRYKVTKRGQDVALRCDPISGHVSLYWYRQALGQGPEFLTYFNYEAQQDKSGLPNDRFSAERPEGSISTLTIQRTEQRDSAMYRCASSLALSGLAGETQYFGPGTRLLVL.

This clonotype was seen a handful of times. The chain has TRBV11-1 and TRBJ2-2; 8 nucleotides agree with TRBD1. Losses at the gene ends were 5 bases for V and 5 bases for J; bases not matched to a gene: 7. Germline V lookup: CDR1 SGHAT, CDR2 FQDESV (reference sequence). The CDR3 contains 15 residues. The CDR3 here is CASSPRTGRTGELFF. The CDR3, as DNA: TGTGCCAGCAGCCCTCGGACAGGGAGGACCGGGGAGCTGTTTTTT. Looking up the rest from reference TRBV11-1 and TRBJ2-2 gives the full variable domain: EAEVAQSPRYKITEKSQAVAFWCDPISGHATLYWYRQILGQGPELLVQFQDESVVDDSQLPKDRFSAERLKGVDSTLKIQPAELGDSAMYLCASSPRTGRTGELFFGEGSRLTVL.

The chain recombines TRBV27 with TRBJ2-1; D might be TRBD1 (5 bases). Germline V gene lookup returns CDR1 MNHEY and CDR2 SMNVEV (reference sequence). CDR3 length equals 14 residues. Trimming left V 4 bases short and J 7 bases short, with 14 bases between. Here the CDR3 reads CASSSGARINEQFF. For the CDR3, the DNA is TGTGCCAGCAGTTCTGGGGCCCGGATTAATGAGCAGTTCTTC.

This clonotype has just a few counts. The V call is TRBV7-9, the J call TRBJ1-1; D gene uncertain. The CDR3 covers 12 residues. Germline values: CDR1 SEHNR, CDR2 FQNEAQ (reference sequence). Trimming removed 5 bases at V and 5 bases at J, with 9 bases between. In DNA, the CDR3 is TGTGCCAGCAGCGGACGCGTTACTGAAGCTTTCTTT. The encoded protein is CASSGRVTEAFF.

This clonotype was recorded a few times. This rearrangement joins TRBV7-2 to TRBJ2-7; possibly TRBD1 for D (5 bases). Trimming cost V 6 bases and J 7 bases, with 10 bases left between them. Per the germline V gene, CDR1 is SGHTA and CDR2 is FQGNSA. The CDR3 is 11 residues long. The CDR3 is CASSFSGEQYF. CDR3 in DNA: TGTGCCAGCAGTTTTTCAGGGGAGCAGTACTTC.

CDR3 in DNA: TGTGCCAGCAGTGGATTGAAGTCTACAGATACGCAGTATTTT. It codes for CASSGLKSTDTQYF. V and J are TRBV2 and TRBJ2-3; D remains ambiguous. Trimming took off 4 bases at V and 3 bases at J, with 11 bases between the two ends. This CDR3 is built from 14 residues. Germline CDR1 SNHLY, CDR2 FYNNEI.

This clonotype was picked up a small number of times. The chain combines TRBV7-2 with TRBJ1-2; a possible D gene is TRBD1 (6 bases). Trimming shortened V by 5 bases and J by 1 base, and 11 bases separated the two germline ends. CDR3 length: 14 amino acids. The germline CDR1 and CDR2 sequences are SGHTA and FQGNSA. Written as DNA, the CDR3 is TGTGCCAGCAGCGGACAGCCTAATAACTATGGCTACACCTTC. Translated: CASSGQPNNYGYTF.

This clonotype has just a few counts. The V gene is TRBV20-1, the J gene TRBJ2-7, with D uncertain. Germline values: CDR1 DFQATT, CDR2 SNEGSKA (reference sequence). The CDR3 covers 12 residues. V gave up 0 bases and J gave up 2 bases, with 5 bases separating them. In DNA, the CDR3 is TGCAGTGCTAGAGAAACCACCTACGAGCAGTACTTC. It translates to CSARETTYEQYF.

V is TRBV5-5 and J is TRBJ1-2; weak D call: TRBD1 (5 bases). The CDR3 covers 16 residues. The germline V gene has CDR1 SGHKS and CDR2 YYEKEE (reference sequence). V was clipped by 0 bases and J by 5 bases, with 17 bases between them. The CDR3 loop is CASSLGGNRPYYGYTF. DNA of the CDR3: TGTGCCAGCAGCTTGGGGGGGAATAGGCCTTATTATGGCTACACCTTC.

The table lists this clonotype with many counts. In DNA form, the CDR3 reads TGTGCCAGCCCCGGGGACACCGGGGAGCTGTTTTTT. This codes for CASPGDTGELFF. V is TRBV19 and J is TRBJ2-2, with D possibly TRBD2 on 5 matching bases. Germline CDR1 reads LNHDA; CDR2 reads SQIVND (reference sequence). Trimming took off 9 bases at V and 3 bases at J, with 8 bases between the two ends. The CDR3 consists of 12 residues.

The sample holds a few counts of this clonotype. Here the CDR3 reads CASSQEGQYNSPLHF. In nucleotides, the CDR3 is TGCGCCAGCAGCCAAGAGGGCCAGTATAATTCACCCCTCCACTTT. This chain uses TRBV4-3 with TRBJ1-6; D not resolved. The V end lost 0 bases, the J end lost 4 bases, and 7 bases lay between the germline ends. CDR1 and CDR2 from the germline V gene are LGHNA and YSLEER. The CDR3 is made up of 15 amino acids.

This clonotype has more than one count but fewer than ten. The rearrangement uses TRBV2 and TRBJ2-7, with D possibly being TRBD2 (6 bases). The CDR3 extends over 12 amino acids. Germline-derived CDR1 and CDR2 are SNHLY and FYNNEI. With 4 bases removed from V and 9 bases from J, the gap between germline ends came to 13 bases. CDR3 DNA sequence: TGTGCCAGCAGTGGGACGGAGGGATGGCAGTACGTC. Its translation is CASSGTEGWQYV.

The V and J genes are TRBV11-2 and TRBJ2-7; D is perhaps TRBD2 (5 bases). The CDR3 is 13 residues long. Trimming stripped 5 bases from V and 4 bases from J, with 12 bases between. From germline, CDR1 is SGHAT and CDR2 FQNNGV. The CDR3 DNA reads as TGTGCCAGCAGCGTCCGGGATCGATACGAGCAGTACGTC. Translation: CASSVRDRYEQYV.

The V gene is TRBV4-1, the J gene TRBJ1-2; D unclear. V shed 2 bases and J shed 0 bases, with 13 bases lying between them. This CDR3 region has 16 residues. Germline CDR1 and CDR2: MGHRA and YSYEKL. The CDR3 DNA reads as TGCGCCAGCAGCCAATTACATGGAGGAACTAACTATGGCTACACCTTC. As protein: CASSQLHGGTNYGYTF.

This chain uses TRBV27 with TRBJ2-1; D is undetermined. V shed 5 bases and J shed 9 bases, with 14 bases lying between them. This CDR3 is 13 amino acids long. The V gene's germline CDR1 is MNHEY and CDR2 SMNVEV (reference sequence). In DNA form, the CDR3 reads TGTGCCAGCAGTCTCGCTACTGGTCTTGAGCAGTTCTTC. Its translation: CASSLATGLEQFF.

The CDR3 region has the DNA TGTGCCAGCATCGCCGGGACAGGGATAGGTTCTGGAAACACCATATATTTT. Its translation: CASIAGTGIGSGNTIYF. This sequence joins TRBV7-9 and TRBJ1-3; 9 bases line up with TRBD1. Germline V gives CDR1 SEHNR, CDR2 FQNEAQ (reference sequence). Losses at the gene ends were 7 bases for V and 1 base for J; bases not matched to a gene: 11. The CDR3 has 17 amino acids.

This clonotype was seen more than once but under ten times. V and J are TRBV11-2 and TRBJ2-2; D gene unclear. This CDR3 is 15 amino acids long. Germline V lookup: CDR1 SGHAT, CDR2 FQNNGV. With 3 bases removed from V and 3 bases from J, the gap between germline ends came to 11 bases. This CDR3 is CASSLVEEYTGELFF. In DNA form, the CDR3 reads TGTGCCAGCAGCTTGGTTGAGGAGTACACCGGGGAGCTGTTTTTT.

This clonotype was seen a few times. This sequence joins TRBV28 and TRBJ2-1; TRBD2 matches 13 bases. The CDR3 has 14 residues. Trimming at V came to 8 bases and at J to 5 bases, leaving 3 bases not matched to a gene. Germline values: CDR1 MDHEN, CDR2 SYDVKM. The CDR3 protein is CASLGLAGDNEQFF. The CDR3 nucleotides read TGTGCCAGCCTTGGACTAGCGGGAGACAATGAGCAGTTCTTC.

This clonotype has at least ten counts. The chain couples TRBV9 to TRBJ1-2, with 10 nucleotides matching TRBD1. The trim removed 4 bases at V and 3 bases at J, leaving 18 bases unmatched. In germline, CDR1 is SGDLS, CDR2 YYNGEE. This CDR3 is built from 19 residues. The CDR3 sequence: CASSPREGDRGRIHYGYTF. The CDR3 DNA sequence: TGTGCCAGCAGCCCGAGAGAGGGGGACAGGGGACGAATTCACTATGGCTACACCTTC.

V gene TRBV20-1 combines with J gene TRBJ1-3; no firm D call. Trimming shortened V by 2 bases and J by 3 bases, and 11 bases separated the two germline ends. From germline, CDR1 is DFQATT and CDR2 SNEGSKA (reference sequence). The CDR3 spans 14 residues. CDR3 nucleotides: TGCAGTGCTAGATCCGGGAAAGGTGGAAACACCATATATTTT. Residues: CSARSGKGGNTIYF.

The chain has TRBV28 and TRBJ2-4, with unresolved D. CDR1 is MDHEN and CDR2 is SYDVKM in the germline V gene. The CDR3 is 14 amino acids. The germline V and J ends were trimmed by 11 bases and 0 bases, with 14 bases remaining between them. The CDR3 sequence is CAGGSLGAKNIQYF. DNA of the CDR3: TGTGCCGGCGGCTCCCTGGGAGCCAAAAACATTCAGTACTTC. The entire variable domain, with the rest obtained from reference TRBV28 and TRBJ2-4, is as follows: DVKVTQSSRYLVKRTGEKVFLECVQDMDHENMFWYRQDPGLGLRLIYFSYDVKMKEKGDIPEGYSVSREKKERFSLILESASTNQTSMYLCAGGSLGAKNIQYFGAGTRLSVL.

V gene TRBV2 combines with J gene TRBJ2-5, with 14 bases that match TRBD2. J was trimmed by 0 bases and V by 5 bases; bases with no gene match: 5. Germline CDR1 SNHLY, CDR2 FYNNEI. CDR3 size: 17 residues. CDR3: CASSRTSGGMDQETQYF. CDR3 in DNA: TGTGCCAGCAGTAGGACTAGCGGGGGGATGGACCAAGAGACCCAGTACTTC.